One and the same sample provided the 3 T cell receptor beta chains below, sequenced in a study of vaccination effects on CD4 cells after COVID-19. Clones were sequenced by immunoSEQ multiplex PCR, and TCRdb holds only the in-frame ones, with some missing. The sample yields tens of thousands of clones, roughly 80% seen once. No cognate antigen is known for these TCRs. Before sequencing took place, the ViraFEST assay used viral peptide pools to expand antigen-specific CD4+ T cells. Subsequent to 10 days of culture, CD4+ T cells were isolated. The input for sequencing was CD4+ T cells from PBMCs cultured with HCoV-229E spike peptides, taken before COVID-19 vaccination. The receptor set was obtained from a human donor who received a COVID-19 vaccine.

The V gene is TRBV30, the J gene TRBJ1-1; D ambiguous. Per germline, CDR1 GTSNPN and CDR2 SVGIG (reference sequence). V was clipped by 4 bases and J by 6 bases, with 15 bases between them. The CDR3 is 13 amino acids. This CDR3 is CAWMGRVVAEAFF. CDR3 in DNA: TGTGCCTGGATGGGGAGAGTCGTTGCTGAAGCTTTCTTT.

The chain has TRBV28 and TRBJ1-4, with 7 bases matching TRBD1. Germline CDR1 is MDHEN and CDR2 is SYDVKM. The CDR3 covers 14 residues. V trimming: 5 bases; J trimming: 6 bases; junction bases outside the gene matches: 6. This CDR3 reads CASSRQGRDEKLFF. CDR3 sequence (DNA): TGTGCCAGCAGTCGACAGGGACGGGATGAAAAACTGTTTTTT.

This rearrangement joins TRBV14 to TRBJ2-1; D remains unclear. The CDR3 totals 15 residues. The ends were cut back, 0 bases at V and 4 bases at J, with 10 bases in the middle. Per the germline V gene, CDR1 is SGHDN and CDR2 is FVKESK. CDR3 in DNA: TGTGCCAGCAGCCAAGATAGGCTTGATTACAATGAGCAGTTCTTC. Amino acid sequence: CASSQDRLDYNEQFF.